A single sample gave rise to the 13 T cell receptor beta chains below, sequenced in a study of Graves' ophthalmopathy and Graves' hyperthyroidism. Amplification of the TCR beta CDR3 regions used RNA transcripts (as template). An opening RT-PCR round employed HTBI primers and preceded a second-round multiplex PCR. MiXCR, run by TCRdb on the multiplex PCR reads, gives a single entry per CDR3 protein. The sample contains nearly 400,000 distinct CDR3 sequences, approximately 20% of which appear only once. The source material was peripheral blood. The receptors were sampled from a woman younger than 35 with Graves' ophthalmopathy.

This clonotype was detected many times. The rearrangement links TRBV20-1 to TRBJ1-1; D is uncertain. Trimming took 6 bases from V and 8 from J, leaving 19 bases between them. CDR1 and CDR2 from the germline V gene are DFQATT and SNEGSKA (reference sequence). The CDR3 totals 13 residues. The CDR3 DNA reads as TGCAGTGCCCGAGGGCTCCTACCAGACGAAGCTTTCTTT. It encodes CSARGLLPDEAFF.

This clonotype was counted many times. The chain couples TRBV14 to TRBJ2-7, with TRBD1 identical over 8 bases. Germline V gene data show CDR1 as SGHDN and CDR2 as FVKESK. V trimming: 4 bases; J trimming: 2 bases; junction bases outside the gene matches: 7. The CDR3 length is 15 residues. The CDR3 spells CASSRRQGRPYEQYF. CDR3 coding DNA: TGTGCCAGCAGCCGTCGACAGGGGAGACCCTACGAGCAGTACTTC.

This clonotype was detected a few times. The chain recombines TRBV6-1 with TRBJ2-7; 9 positions agree with TRBD2. V shed 3 bases and J 8 bases; nucleotides not matched to a gene: 8. The CDR3 is 14 amino acids. Germline V CDR1 and CDR2: MNHNS, SASEGT. CDR3 in amino acids: CASSEGLAGYQQYF. CDR3 DNA sequence: TGTGCCAGCAGTGAGGGTCTAGCGGGGTATCAGCAGTACTTC.

This clonotype was counted many times. The rearrangement joins TRBV11-1 to TRBJ1-3; 7 nucleotides match TRBD1. Germline CDR1 is SGHAT and CDR2 is FQDESV (reference sequence). Germline trimming cut 1 base from V and 1 base from J; bases unmatched to any gene: 4. The CDR3 loop spans 16 amino acids. This CDR3 reads CASSLGDRLSGNTIYF. In DNA, the CDR3 is TGTGCCAGCAGCTTAGGGGACAGACTATCTGGAAACACCATATATTTT.

This clonotype has at least ten counts. The rearrangement joins TRBV29-1 to TRBJ2-4, with D tentatively TRBD2 (6 bases). The CDR3 is 15 amino acids. CDR1 SQVTM and CDR2 ANQGSEA come from the germline V gene. Trimming left V 0 bases short and J 1 base short, with 10 bases between. The CDR3, as DNA: TGCAGCGTTGAAGATCGGGGGAGGGCCAAAAACATTCAGTACTTC. This translates into CSVEDRGRAKNIQYF. Using reference TRBV29-1 and TRBJ2-4 for the parts outside the CDR3, the full variable domain is SAVISQKPSRDICQRGTSLTIQCQVDSQVTMMFWYRQQPGQSLTLIATANQGSEATYESGFVIDKFPISRPNLTFSTLTVSNMSPEDSSIYLCSVEDRGRAKNIQYFGAGTRLSVL.

The chain links TRBV15 to TRBJ1-5; 7 nucleotides match TRBD1. V lost 1 base and J lost 4; bases outside the gene matches: 1. Germline CDR1 reads LNHNV; CDR2 reads YYDKDF (reference sequence). The CDR3 totals 14 residues. CDR3: CATSRGQGNQPQHF. CDR3 DNA: TGTGCCACCAGCAGAGGACAGGGTAATCAGCCCCAGCATTTT.

This clonotype was picked up a small number of times. This chain links TRBV6-1 with TRBJ2-7; no reliable D call. The CDR3 contains 12 residues. Germline CDR1 and CDR2: MNHNS and SASEGT. V gave up 6 bases and J gave up 5 bases, with 11 bases separating them. Here the CDR3 reads CASSSGPNEQYF. CDR3 in DNA: TGTGCCAGCAGCTCGGGTCCAAACGAGCAGTACTTC.

The table lists this clonotype with many counts. This rearrangement joins TRBV15 to TRBJ1-5; 8 bases fit TRBD1. Germline V CDR1 and CDR2: LNHNV, YYDKDF (reference sequence). The CDR3 spans 14 residues. The V gene end was trimmed by 4 bases and the J gene end by 5 bases; junction bases not matched to a gene: 4. CDR3 residues: CATSTGQGYQPQHF. The CDR3 DNA reads TGTGCCACCAGCACCGGACAGGGTTATCAGCCCCAGCATTTT.

This clonotype was counted at least ten times. The chain joins TRBV14 to TRBJ2-7; TRBD2 is a possible D gene (6 bases). Germline V CDR1 and CDR2: SGHDN, FVKESK. The CDR3 extends over 12 amino acids. V lost 3 bases, J lost 7 bases, and 10 bases lay in between. CDR3 protein: CASSHRLVEQYF. As DNA, the CDR3 is TGTGCCAGCAGCCATCGACTAGTAGAGCAGTACTTC.

This clonotype showed up many times. The V call is TRBV20-1, the J call TRBJ1-2; no firm D call. CDR3 size: 11 residues. The germline gives CDR1 DFQATT, CDR2 SNEGSKA (reference sequence). V shed 2 bases and J shed 10 bases, with 11 bases lying between them. The CDR3 sequence is CSARRSVNYTF. The CDR3 region has the DNA TGCAGTGCTAGAAGGTCGGTCAACTACACCTTC.

This clonotype appeared many times. The chain joins TRBV12-3 or TRBV12-4 to TRBJ2-7, with TRBD1 matching over 7 bases. The CDR3 spans 12 residues. The junction had 5 bases not matched to a gene; V was cut back by 6 bases and J by 6 bases. Written as DNA, the CDR3 is TGTGCCAGCAGCCGACAGGGCGGCGAGCAGTACTTC. It yields the protein CASSRQGGEQYF.

This clonotype occurred many times. The chain links TRBV20-1 to TRBJ2-7; 11 bases line up with TRBD2. The CDR3 is made up of 18 amino acids. The V gene end was trimmed by 0 bases and the J gene end by 5 bases; junction bases not matched to a gene: 15. Per germline, CDR1 DFQATT and CDR2 SNEGSKA (reference sequence). CDR3 in DNA: TGCAGTGCTAGAGATCCAACTACCCTACTAGCGGGAGTTCACGAGCAGTACTTC. It encodes CSARDPTTLLAGVHEQYF.

This clonotype has ten or more counts. This rearrangement joins TRBV29-1 to TRBJ2-7, with 8 bases fitting TRBD1. Germline-derived CDR1 and CDR2 are SQVTM and ANQGSEA. The CDR3 runs to 12 residues. Trimming removed 7 bases from V and 2 bases from J; junction bases left unmatched: 4. The CDR3 nucleotides are TGCAGCGCCCAACAGGGGGCCTACGAGCAGTACTTC. This codes for CSAQQGAYEQYF.